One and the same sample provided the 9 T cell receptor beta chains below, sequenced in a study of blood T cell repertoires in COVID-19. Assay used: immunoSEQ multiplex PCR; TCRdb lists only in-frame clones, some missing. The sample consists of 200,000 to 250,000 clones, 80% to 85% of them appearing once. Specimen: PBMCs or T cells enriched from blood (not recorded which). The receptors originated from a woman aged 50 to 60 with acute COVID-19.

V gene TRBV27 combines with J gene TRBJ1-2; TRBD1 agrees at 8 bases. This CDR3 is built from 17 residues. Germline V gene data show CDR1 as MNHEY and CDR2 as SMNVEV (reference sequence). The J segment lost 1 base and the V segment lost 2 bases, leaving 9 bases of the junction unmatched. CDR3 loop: CASSLLSGTGFNYGYTF. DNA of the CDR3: TGTGCCAGCAGTTTACTTTCCGGGACAGGTTTTAACTATGGCTACACCTTC.

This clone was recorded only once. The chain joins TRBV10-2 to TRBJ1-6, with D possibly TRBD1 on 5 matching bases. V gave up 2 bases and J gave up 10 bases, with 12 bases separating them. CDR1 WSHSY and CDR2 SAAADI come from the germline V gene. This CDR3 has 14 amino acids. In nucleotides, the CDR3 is TGCGCCAGCAGTGAGGGGGGGATAACCTCACCCCTCCACTTT. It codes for CASSEGGITSPLHF.

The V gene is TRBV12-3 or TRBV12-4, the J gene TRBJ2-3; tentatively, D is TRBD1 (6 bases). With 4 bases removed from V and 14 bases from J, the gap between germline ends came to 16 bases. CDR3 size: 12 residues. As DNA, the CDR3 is TGTGCCAGCAGTTCCGACCAGGGGCTAGGGTATTTT. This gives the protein CASSSDQGLGYF.

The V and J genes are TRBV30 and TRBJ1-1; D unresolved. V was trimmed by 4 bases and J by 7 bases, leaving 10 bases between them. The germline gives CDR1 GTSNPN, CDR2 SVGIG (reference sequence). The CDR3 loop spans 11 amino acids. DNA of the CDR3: TGTGCCTGGAATTACGAGTTTGAAGCTTTCTTT. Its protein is CAWNYEFEAFF.

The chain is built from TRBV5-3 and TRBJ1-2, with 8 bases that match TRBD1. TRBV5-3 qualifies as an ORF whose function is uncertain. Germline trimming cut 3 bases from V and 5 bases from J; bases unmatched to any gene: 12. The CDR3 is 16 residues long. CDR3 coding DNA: TGTGCCAGAAGCTCGGCCGGGGGCCGACAGGGGTATGGCTACACCTTC. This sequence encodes CARSSAGGRQGYGYTF.

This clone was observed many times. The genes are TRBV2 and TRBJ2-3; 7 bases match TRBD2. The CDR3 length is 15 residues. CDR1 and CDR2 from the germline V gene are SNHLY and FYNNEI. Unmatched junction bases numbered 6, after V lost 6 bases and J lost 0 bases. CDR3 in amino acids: CASSRAGISTDTQYF. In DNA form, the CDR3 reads TGTGCCAGCAGCCGAGCGGGAATTAGCACAGATACGCAGTATTTT.

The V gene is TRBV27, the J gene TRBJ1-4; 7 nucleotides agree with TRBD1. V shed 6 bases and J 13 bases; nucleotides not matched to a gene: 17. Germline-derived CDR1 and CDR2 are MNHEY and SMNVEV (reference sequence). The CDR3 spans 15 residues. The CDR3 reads CASRRTGEGITGLFF. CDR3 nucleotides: TGTGCCAGCAGAAGGACAGGAGAGGGGATTACCGGACTGTTTTTT.

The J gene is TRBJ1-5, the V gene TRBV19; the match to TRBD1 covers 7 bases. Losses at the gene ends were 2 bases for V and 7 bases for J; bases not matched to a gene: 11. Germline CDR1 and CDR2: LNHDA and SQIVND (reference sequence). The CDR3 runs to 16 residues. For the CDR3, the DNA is TGTGCCAGTAGTATAACCGCGACAGGGCGGATCCAGCCCCAGCATTTT. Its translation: CASSITATGRIQPQHF.

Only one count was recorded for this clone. Here the CDR3 reads CASSIPGIPKETQYF. DNA for the CDR3: TGTGCCAGTAGTATCCCTGGCATTCCCAAAGAGACCCAGTACTTC. The chain joins TRBV19 to TRBJ2-5; D is ambiguous. V shed 3 bases and J shed 3 bases, with 14 bases lying between them. The germline V gene has CDR1 LNHDA and CDR2 SQIVND (reference sequence). This CDR3 contains 15 residues.